This T cell receptor beta chain emerged from a study of T cell responses to AZD1222 COVID-19 vaccine (dated by TCRdb to the early 2020s). Study-level background: Because spike-specific TCR depth and breadth did not differ between the two schedules, AZD1222 recipients who got a second dose at roughly 4 weeks were pooled with those who got a second dose at roughly 12 weeks. A total of approximately 250 trial participants underwent TCR sequencing, of whom 200 to 220 had received two doses of AZD1222 and roughly 26 had received two doses of the MenACWY control vaccine. Enrollment into the trials was organized by age into subgroups of 18-55, 56-69 and 70-plus years, and those subgroups contained roughly 160, 29 and 62 TCR-sequenced participants, respectively. Broad study findings and their caveats: Spike-specific TCR breadth and depth rose significantly after two AZD1222 doses compared with day 0 and with MenACWY recipients. Participants were mostly white British and included more females than males, and it was suggested by the authors that clonal diversity may have been underestimated. Conclusions about previously exposed vaccinees were limited because only a handful of AZD1222 recipients were SARS-CoV-2 seropositive at baseline. No day 14 peak-response samples were available, so repertoires were characterized only after the peak T cell response. The 56-69-year group was small, and its depth increase did not reach significance, likely because of low power. CD4 TCRs associated with the vaccine covered the entire spike protein, and the dominant responses were in regions 160-218 and 743-854. Nearly half of unique spike-specific TCRs reportedly recognized epitopes outside regions mutated in the B.1.351 and B.1.1.7 variants.

The CDR3 regions of human TCRbeta chains were analyzed by immunosequencing. In the source study's methods: Repertoire TCRs were matched against a reference library of SARS-CoV-2-specific TCRs generated with the MIRA antigen-specificity platform. Breadth meant the fraction of unique TCRs that were SARS-CoV-2-associated, whereas depth meant the fraction of total T cells that were SARS-CoV-2-associated. Each spike-specific TCR was assigned to its reactive spike region and to a CD4 or CD8 class using the MIRA data. Log10-transformed breadth and depth values were compared by one-way ANOVA with Sidak's multiple comparisons tests. Here the immuneACCESS table is served through TCRdb, limited to in-frame sequences with V and J called. Missing clones are a known gap in these copies; in checked studies unresolved V genes cover under half, and the rest lacks a known reason. D and trimming come from the DNA, and the V and J calls and clone size come from that table. The sample table contains about 97,000 clones; only one count was recorded for 87% of them. The ten largest clones represent 16% of the sample.

CDR1 and CDR2 were assigned from the germline V gene as MDHEN and SYDVKM. Trimming costs V 2 bases and J 5 bases, and their ends lie 19 bases apart. The CDR3 covers 16 residues, taking in both the cysteine and the phenylalanine. Solely the CDR3 DNA is kept, with 48 bases framed from the first base. On this clone itself: Its antigen is not yet known. No qualities accompany the bases; no much larger clone lies one base away.

The time point label, as the study defines it: baseline before first vaccination. The vaccinee samples were drawn from two UK trials, COV001 and COV002, one of which was a single-blind randomized controlled phase 2/3 trial testing AZD1222 (ChAdOx1 nCoV-19) in healthy adults. Trial participant PBMC samples were collected at day 0 and day 28 after the second dose for TCRbeta chain sequencing. The receptor chain draws on TRBV28 and TRBJ2-7; no D gene call is confident. The sample consisted of peripheral blood, taken on day 0 of AZD1222 vaccination. This TCR came from an adult in good health. The CDR3 amino acid sequence is: CASSLLSVGVINEQYF. In nucleotide form, the sequence is TGTGCCAGCAGTTTACTGTCAGTTGGGGTTATCAACGAGCAGTACTTC.